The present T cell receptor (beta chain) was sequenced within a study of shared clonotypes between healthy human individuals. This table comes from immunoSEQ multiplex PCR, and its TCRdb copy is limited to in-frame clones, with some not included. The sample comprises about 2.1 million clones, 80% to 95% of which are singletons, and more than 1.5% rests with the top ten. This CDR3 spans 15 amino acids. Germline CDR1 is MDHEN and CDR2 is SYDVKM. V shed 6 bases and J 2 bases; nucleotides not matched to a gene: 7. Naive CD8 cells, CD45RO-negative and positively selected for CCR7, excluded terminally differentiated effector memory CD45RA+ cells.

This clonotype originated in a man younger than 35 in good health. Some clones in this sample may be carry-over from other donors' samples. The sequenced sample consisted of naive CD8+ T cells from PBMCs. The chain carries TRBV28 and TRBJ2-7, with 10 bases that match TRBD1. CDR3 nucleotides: TGTGCCAGCAGGCCAAGACAGGGGGCCGCCTACGAGCAGTACTTC. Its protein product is CASRPRQGAAYEQYF.